This TCR beta chain was sequenced in a study of blood T cell repertoires in COVID-19. Study-wide background: Some COVID-19 samples were acute and others convalescent; all came from the United States, Italy and Spain.

With regard to this clone: This same CDR3 is encoded by further DNA sequences in the sample.

Individuals drawn from 24 US areas were about 18 to 100 years old. Participant reports of clinical history set cohort assignment. Trimming stripped 6 bases from V and 0 bases from J, with 9 bases between. CDR3 length equals 13 residues. CDR1 is MNHEY and CDR2 is SMNVEV in the germline V gene (reference sequence). Source study methods: Nucleated cell number was recorded as an estimate derived from reference gene primer amplification. Sequencing used immunoSEQ multiplex PCR; TCRdb keeps in-frame clones, though not all of them. The V and J calls and clone size were taken over from that table, and D and trimming were inferred from the DNA. The sample lists 250,000 or so clones; more than 85% were seen once.

V usage is TRBV27 and J usage is TRBJ2-7; D is perhaps TRBD2 (6 bases). This TCR came from a man between 35 and 55 years old who had recovered from COVID-19. The sequencing sample was made of PBMCs or T cells enriched from blood (not recorded which). The CDR3 protein is CASSRDSSYEQYF. DNA for the CDR3: TGTGCCAGCAGCCGGGACTCCTCCTACGAGCAGTACTTC.